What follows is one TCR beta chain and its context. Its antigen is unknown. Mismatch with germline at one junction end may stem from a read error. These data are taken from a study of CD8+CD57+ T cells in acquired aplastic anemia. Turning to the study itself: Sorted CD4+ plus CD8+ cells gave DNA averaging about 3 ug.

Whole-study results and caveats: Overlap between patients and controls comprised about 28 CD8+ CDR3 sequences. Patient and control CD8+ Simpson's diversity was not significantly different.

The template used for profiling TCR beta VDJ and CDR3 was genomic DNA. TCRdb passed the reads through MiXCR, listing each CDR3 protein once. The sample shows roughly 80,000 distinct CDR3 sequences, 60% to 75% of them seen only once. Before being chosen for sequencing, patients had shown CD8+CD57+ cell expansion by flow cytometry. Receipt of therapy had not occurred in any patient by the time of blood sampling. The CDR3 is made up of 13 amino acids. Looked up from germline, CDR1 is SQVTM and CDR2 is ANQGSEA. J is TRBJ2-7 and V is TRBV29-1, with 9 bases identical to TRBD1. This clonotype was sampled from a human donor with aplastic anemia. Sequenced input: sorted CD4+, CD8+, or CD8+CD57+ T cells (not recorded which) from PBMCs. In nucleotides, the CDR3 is TGCAGCGTCCGGGACAGGGAGAACTACAAGCAGTACTTC. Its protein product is CSVRDRENYKQYF.